Only a few counts were recorded for the clone carrying this T cell receptor (beta chain). Its target is not known. Some clones are missing from TCRdb's copy, which holds only in-frame ones; the method was immunoSEQ multiplex PCR. The repertoire has 35,000 to 50,000 clones, roughly 86% of them found once; the top ten carry about 2.9%. This entry comes from a study of PD-L1 blockade in urothelial cancer. Study-level background: Treatment start was followed by blood analysis at 3 weeks (second dose) and again at 6 weeks. Blood gave a median approximately 150,000 T cells. Regarding the study as a whole: Better survival was forecast by a pretreatment blood TCR clonality below the median.

The diagnosis in patients was locally advanced or metastatic urothelial carcinoma. This CDR3 contains 13 residues. In germline, CDR1 is LNHDA, CDR2 SQIVND (reference sequence). Trimming removed 1 base from V and 10 bases from J, with 11 bases in between. This receptor was obtained from a man between 65 and 85 years old with urothelial cancer. The chain employs TRBV19 and TRBJ2-1; D is perhaps TRBD2 (5 bases). Sequenced here: PBMCs, sampled around atezolizumab (anti-PD-L1) treatment. CDR3 nucleotide sequence: TGTGCCAGTAGTATAGGTGGGAGCGAGGAGCAGTTCTTC. Its translation is CASSIGGSEEQFF.